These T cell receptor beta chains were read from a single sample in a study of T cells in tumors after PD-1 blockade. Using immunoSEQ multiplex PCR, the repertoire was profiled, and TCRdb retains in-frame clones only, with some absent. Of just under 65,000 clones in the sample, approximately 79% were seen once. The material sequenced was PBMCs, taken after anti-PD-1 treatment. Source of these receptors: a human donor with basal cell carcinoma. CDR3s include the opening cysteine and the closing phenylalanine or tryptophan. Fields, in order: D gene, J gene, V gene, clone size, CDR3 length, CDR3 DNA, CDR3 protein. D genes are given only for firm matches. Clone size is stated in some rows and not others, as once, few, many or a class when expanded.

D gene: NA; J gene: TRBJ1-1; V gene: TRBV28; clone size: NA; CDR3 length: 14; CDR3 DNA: TGTGCCAGCCTCACTTTCTGGAGGAACACTGAAGCTTTCTTT; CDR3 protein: CASLTFWRNTEAFF
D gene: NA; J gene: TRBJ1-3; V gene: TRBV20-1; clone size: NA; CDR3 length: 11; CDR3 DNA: TGCAGTGCTACCTTGGCGAACACCATATATTTT; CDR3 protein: CSATLANTIYF
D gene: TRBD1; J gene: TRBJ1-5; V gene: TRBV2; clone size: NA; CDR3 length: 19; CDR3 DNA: TGTGCCAGCAGTGTTACCGGGACAGGGAATGAGGATAGCAATCAGCCCCAGCATTTT; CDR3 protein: CASSVTGTGNEDSNQPQHF
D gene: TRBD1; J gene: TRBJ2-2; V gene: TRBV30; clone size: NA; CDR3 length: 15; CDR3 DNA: TGTGCCTGGCTACCTCACAGGGGTGGCACCGGGGAGCTGTTTTTT; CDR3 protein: CAWLPHRGGTGELFF
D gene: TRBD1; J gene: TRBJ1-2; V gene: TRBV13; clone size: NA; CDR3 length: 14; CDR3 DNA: TGTGCCAGCAGCCTCGGGACAGGAAACTATGGCTACACCTTC; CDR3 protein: CASSLGTGNYGYTF
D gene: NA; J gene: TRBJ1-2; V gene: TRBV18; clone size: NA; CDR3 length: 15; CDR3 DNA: TGTGCCAGCTCACCAGGGGCGGGGGTGGCCTATGGCTACACCTTC; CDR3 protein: CASSPGAGVAYGYTF
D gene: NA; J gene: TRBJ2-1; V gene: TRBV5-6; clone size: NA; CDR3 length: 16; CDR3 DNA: TGTGCCAGCACCCCCAAGAAGCTAAGCTCCTACAATGAGCAGTTCTTC; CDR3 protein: CASTPKKLSSYNEQFF
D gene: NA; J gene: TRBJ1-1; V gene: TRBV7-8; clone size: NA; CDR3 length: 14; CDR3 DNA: TGTGCCAGCAGCCATCCCGGCAGGAACACTGAAGCTTTCTTT; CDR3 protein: CASSHPGRNTEAFF
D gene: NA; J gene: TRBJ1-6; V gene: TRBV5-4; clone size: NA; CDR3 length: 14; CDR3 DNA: TGTGCCAGCAGCTTGGGTAGGGGAGATTCACCCCTCCACTTT; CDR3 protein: CASSLGRGDSPLHF
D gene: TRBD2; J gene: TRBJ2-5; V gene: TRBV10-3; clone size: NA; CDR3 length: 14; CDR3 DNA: TGTGCCACGACACTAGCGGGAGACCAAGAGACCCAGTACTTC; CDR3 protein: CATTLAGDQETQYF
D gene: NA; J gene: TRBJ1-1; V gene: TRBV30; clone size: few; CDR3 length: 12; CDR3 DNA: TGTGCCTGGAGTGTATTCAAGGGAGAAGCTTTCTTT; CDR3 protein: CAWSVFKGEAFF
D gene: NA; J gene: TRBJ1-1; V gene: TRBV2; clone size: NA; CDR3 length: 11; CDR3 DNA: TGTGCCAGCAGTGACGACAGTGAAGCTTTCTTT; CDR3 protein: CASSDDSEAFF
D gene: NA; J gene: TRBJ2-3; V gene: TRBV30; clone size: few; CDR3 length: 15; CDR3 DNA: TGTGCCTGGAGTGATGTTAGCGGTAGCACAGATACGCAGTATTTT; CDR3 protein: CAWSDVSGSTDTQYF
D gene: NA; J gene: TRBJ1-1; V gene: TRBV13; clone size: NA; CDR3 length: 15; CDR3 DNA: TGTGCCAGCAGCGATTTAACAGGGATGAACACTGAAGCTTTCTTT; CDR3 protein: CASSDLTGMNTEAFF
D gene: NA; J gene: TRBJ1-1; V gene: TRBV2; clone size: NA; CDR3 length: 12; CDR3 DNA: TGTGCCAGTATGAAGAGAAACACTGAAGCTTTCTTT; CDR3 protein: CASMKRNTEAFF
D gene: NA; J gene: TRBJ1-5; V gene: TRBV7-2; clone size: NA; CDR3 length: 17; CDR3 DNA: TGTGCCAGCAGTCGGCAGGGGAGCAGGTTCGAGAATCAGCCCCAGCATTTT; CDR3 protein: CASSRQGSRFENQPQHF
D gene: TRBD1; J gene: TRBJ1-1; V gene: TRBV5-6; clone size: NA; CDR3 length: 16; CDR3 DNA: TGTGCCAGCAGCTCGACAGGGAGGACTAGAGACACTGAAGCTTTCTTT; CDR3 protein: CASSSTGRTRDTEAFF
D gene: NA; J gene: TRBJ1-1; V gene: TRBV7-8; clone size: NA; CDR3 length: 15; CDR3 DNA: TGTGCCAGCAGCGCATCCACCTACAGTGGCACTGAAGCTTTCTTT; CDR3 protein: CASSASTYSGTEAFF
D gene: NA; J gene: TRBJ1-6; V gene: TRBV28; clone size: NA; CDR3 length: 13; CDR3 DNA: TGTGCCAGCAGTTTATTTGGGGGATCACCCCTCCACTTT; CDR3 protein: CASSLFGGSPLHF
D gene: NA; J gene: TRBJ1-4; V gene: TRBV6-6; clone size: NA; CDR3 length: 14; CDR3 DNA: TGTGCCAGCAGTTTAAGGACAGAGAGCTTAAAACTGTTTTTT; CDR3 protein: CASSLRTESLKLFF
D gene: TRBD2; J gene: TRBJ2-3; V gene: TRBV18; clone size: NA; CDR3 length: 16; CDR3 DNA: TGTGCCAGCTCACCAGGAACGGGGGGTCCCACAGATACGCAGTATTTT; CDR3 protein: CASSPGTGGPTDTQYF
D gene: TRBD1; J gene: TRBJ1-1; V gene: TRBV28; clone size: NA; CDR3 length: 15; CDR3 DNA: TGTGCCAGCAGAGGACAGGGGCGGTTATTGGCTGAAGCTTTCTTT; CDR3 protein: CASRGQGRLLAEAFF
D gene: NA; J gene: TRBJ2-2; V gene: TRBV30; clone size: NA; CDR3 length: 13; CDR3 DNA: TGTGCCTGGAGGGGTAGGGGCACCGGGGAGCTGTTTTTT; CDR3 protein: CAWRGRGTGELFF
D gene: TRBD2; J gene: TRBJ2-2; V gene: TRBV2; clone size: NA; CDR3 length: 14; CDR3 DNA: TGTGCCAGCAGTCGGGGGGCGAACACCGGGGAGCTGTTTTTT; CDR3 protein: CASSRGANTGELFF
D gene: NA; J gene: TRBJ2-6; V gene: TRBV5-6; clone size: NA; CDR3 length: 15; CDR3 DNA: TGTGCCAGCAGCCAGAGGAGCACTGGGGCCAACGTCCTGACTTTC; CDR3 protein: CASSQRSTGANVLTF
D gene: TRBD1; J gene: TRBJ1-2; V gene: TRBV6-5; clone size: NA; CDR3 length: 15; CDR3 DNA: TGTGCCAGTTTTTCGCCGGGACAGGATAACTATGGCTACACCTTC; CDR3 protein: CASFSPGQDNYGYTF
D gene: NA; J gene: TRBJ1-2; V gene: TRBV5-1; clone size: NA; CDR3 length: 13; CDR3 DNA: TGCGCCAGCAGCCCGGAAGCGGACAATGGCTACACCTTC; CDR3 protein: CASSPEADNGYTF
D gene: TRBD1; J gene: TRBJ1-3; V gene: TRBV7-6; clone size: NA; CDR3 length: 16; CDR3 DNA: TGTGCCAGCAGCATGGGACAGGGGGCTTCTGGAAACACCATATATTTT; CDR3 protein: CASSMGQGASGNTIYF
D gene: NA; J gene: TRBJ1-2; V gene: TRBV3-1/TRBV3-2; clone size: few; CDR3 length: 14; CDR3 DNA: TGTGCCAGCAGCCATAACAGGAGACCCTATGGCTACACCTTC; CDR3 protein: CASSHNRRPYGYTF
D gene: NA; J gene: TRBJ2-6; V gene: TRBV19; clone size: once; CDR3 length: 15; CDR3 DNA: TGTGCCAGTAGTATTACGGCCTCTGGGGCCAACGTCCTGACTTTC; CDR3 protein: CASSITASGANVLTF
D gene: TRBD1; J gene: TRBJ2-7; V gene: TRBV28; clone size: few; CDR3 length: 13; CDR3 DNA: TGTGCCAGCAGCCCGGGACAGGGCTACGAGCAGTACTTC; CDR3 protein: CASSPGQGYEQYF
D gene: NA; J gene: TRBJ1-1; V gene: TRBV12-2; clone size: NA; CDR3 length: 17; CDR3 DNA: TGTGCAAGTCGCTTAGCGCTAAGGGGGCGCGGGGACACTGAAGCTTTCTTT; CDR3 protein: CASRLALRGRGDTEAFF
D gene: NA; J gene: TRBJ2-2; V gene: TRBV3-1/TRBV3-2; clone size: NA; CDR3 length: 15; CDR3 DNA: TGTGCCAGCAGTCGTGGACTTTCAGCGGCCGGGGAGCTGTTTTTT; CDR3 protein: CASSRGLSAAGELFF
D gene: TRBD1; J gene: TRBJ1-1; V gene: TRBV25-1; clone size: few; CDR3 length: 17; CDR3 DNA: TGTGCCAGCAGTGACTCCCTTGGGACAGGGGGCATCACTGAAGCTTTCTTT; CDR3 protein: CASSDSLGTGGITEAFF
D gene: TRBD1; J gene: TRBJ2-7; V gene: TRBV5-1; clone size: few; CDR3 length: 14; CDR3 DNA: TGCGCCAGCAGCTTCCGACAGGGAGTTGAAGAGCAGTACTTC; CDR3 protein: CASSFRQGVEEQYF
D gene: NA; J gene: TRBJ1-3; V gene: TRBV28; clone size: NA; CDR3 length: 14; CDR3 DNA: TGTGCCAGCAGTTGGGAGCTCTCTGGAAACACCATATATTTT; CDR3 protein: CASSWELSGNTIYF
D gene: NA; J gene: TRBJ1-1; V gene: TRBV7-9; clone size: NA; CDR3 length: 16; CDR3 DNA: TGTGCCAGCAGCTTAGGGGACATCCGCAGGGACACTGAAGCTTTCTTT; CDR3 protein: CASSLGDIRRDTEAFF
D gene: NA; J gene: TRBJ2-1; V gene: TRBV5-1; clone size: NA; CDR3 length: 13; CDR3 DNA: TGCGCCAGCAGCTTCGGGGGCTACAATGAGCAGTTCTTC; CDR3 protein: CASSFGGYNEQFF
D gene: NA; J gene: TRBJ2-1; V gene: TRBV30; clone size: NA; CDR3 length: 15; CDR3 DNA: TGTGCCTGGAAAGGCGGGGGCCGCTCCTACAATGAGCAGTTCTTC; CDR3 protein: CAWKGGGRSYNEQFF
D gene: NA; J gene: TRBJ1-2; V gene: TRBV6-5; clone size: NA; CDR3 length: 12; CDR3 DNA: TGTGCCAGCAGTTACTGGCAGGGAGGCTACACCTTC; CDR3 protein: CASSYWQGGYTF
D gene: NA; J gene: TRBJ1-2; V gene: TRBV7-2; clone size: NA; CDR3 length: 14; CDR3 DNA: TGTGCCAGCAGCCCCGGGGACGGAGTATATGGCTACACCTTC; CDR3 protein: CASSPGDGVYGYTF
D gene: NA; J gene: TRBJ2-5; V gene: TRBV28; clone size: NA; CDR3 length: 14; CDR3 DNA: TGTGCCAGCAGTTTACGATCGGGCATGGTGCCCCAGTACTTC; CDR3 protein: CASSLRSGMVPQYF
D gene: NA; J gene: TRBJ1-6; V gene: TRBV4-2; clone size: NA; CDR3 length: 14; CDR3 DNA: TGTGCCAGCAGCCAAGATGTACAGGGATCACCCCTCCACTTT; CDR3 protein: CASSQDVQGSPLHF
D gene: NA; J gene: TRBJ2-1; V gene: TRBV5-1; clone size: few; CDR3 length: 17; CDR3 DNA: TGCGCCAGCAGCTTGAGATCAGTTCTAATCTCCTACAATGAGCAGTTCTTC; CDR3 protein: CASSLRSVLISYNEQFF
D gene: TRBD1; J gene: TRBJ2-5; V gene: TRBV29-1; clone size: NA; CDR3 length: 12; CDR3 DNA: TGCAGCGTGGGACAGGGGGTGGAGACCCAGTACTTC; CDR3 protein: CSVGQGVETQYF
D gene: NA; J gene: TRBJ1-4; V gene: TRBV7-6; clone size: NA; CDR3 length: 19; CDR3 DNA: TGTGCCAGCAGTCCGTCGATGTTGGGGGCGGGAAAAACTAATGAAAAACTGTTTTTT; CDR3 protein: CASSPSMLGAGKTNEKLFF
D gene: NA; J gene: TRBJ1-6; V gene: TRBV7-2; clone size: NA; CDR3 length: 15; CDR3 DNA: TGTGCCAGCAGCGCACCGGGAAGCTATAATTCACCCCTCCACTTT; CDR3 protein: CASSAPGSYNSPLHF
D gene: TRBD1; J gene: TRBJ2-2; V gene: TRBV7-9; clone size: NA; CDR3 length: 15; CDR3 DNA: TGTGCCAGCAGGTTCGGACAGGGGGGCACCGGGGAGCTGTTTTTT; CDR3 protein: CASRFGQGGTGELFF
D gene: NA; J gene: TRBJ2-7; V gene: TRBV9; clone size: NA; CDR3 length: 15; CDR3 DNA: TGTGCCAGCAGCGTACAGTTTCAGGGGACGAGCGAGCAGTACTTC; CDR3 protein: CASSVQFQGTSEQYF
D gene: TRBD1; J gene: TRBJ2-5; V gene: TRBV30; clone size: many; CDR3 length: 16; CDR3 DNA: TGTGCCTGGGGGCCCCGGGACAGGGGCCGGCAAGAGACCCAGTACTTC; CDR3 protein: CAWGPRDRGRQETQYF
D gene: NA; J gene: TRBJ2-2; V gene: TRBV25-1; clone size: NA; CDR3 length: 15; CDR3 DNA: TGTGCCAGCAGAAAGGGGACCGAGAACACCGGGGAGCTGTTTTTT; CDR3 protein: CASRKGTENTGELFF